This T cell receptor beta chain was documented in a study of blood T cells in healthy people across ages. V was shortened by 1 base and J by 3 bases, with 12 bases between the two germline ends. Germline V CDR1 and CDR2: SGHVS, FQNEAQ. The CDR3 is made up of 15 amino acids. A J-beta primer mix and a sample-barcoded 5' primer were used in a second PCR of roughly 6 to 11 cycles. TCRdb itself ran the 5' RACE reads through MiXCR, one entry per CDR3 protein. The sample yields about 970,000 distinct CDR3 sequences, 51% seen once. This clonotype has a handful of counts. Donors gave 8.5 to 10 milliliters of peripheral blood apiece. The extraction recovered at least 5.5 micrograms of total RNA per sample.

This TCR was sampled from a woman in her fifties or sixties in good health. Input material: blood. The rearrangement links TRBV7-8 to TRBJ2-5; D possibly corresponds to TRBD1 (6 bases). CDR3 sequence (DNA): TGTGCCAGCAGCTTAGGGCAGGGGCAGAAAGAGACCCAGTACTTC. Translating it yields CASSLGQGQKETQYF.